This passage covers 20 T cell receptor beta chains from one sample sequenced in a study of CD8 T cells in ankylosing spondylitis. TCRdb analysed the 5' RACE reads with MiXCR anew, one entry per CDR3 protein. The sample has around 100,000 distinct CDR3 sequences; around 24% are singletons. The sequencing input was synovial fluid, either unsorted or a sorted T cell fraction (not recorded which). These TCRs come from a male donor with ankylosing spondylitis.

This clonotype was detected a few times. The V gene is TRBV20-1, the J gene TRBJ2-3, with 9 bases matching TRBD1. Germline trimming cut 3 bases from V and 4 bases from J; bases unmatched to any gene: 8. Germline V lookup: CDR1 DFQATT, CDR2 SNEGSKA (reference sequence). This CDR3 has 15 amino acids. CDR3 sequence: CSARAGTGFADTQYF. The CDR3 coding sequence is TGCAGTGCTAGGGCCGGGACAGGGTTTGCAGATACGCAGTATTTT.

A few counts support this clonotype. The chain uses TRBV20-1 and TRBJ2-1; 12 nucleotides line up with TRBD2. J lost 6 bases, V lost 3 bases, and 3 bases had no gene match. There are 14 residues in the CDR3. Germline assignment: CDR1 DFQATT and CDR2 SNEGSKA (reference sequence). CDR3 coding DNA: TGCAGTGCTAGCGCTAGCGGGAGGGGCAATGAGCAGTTCTTC. This encodes CSASASGRGNEQFF.

This clonotype was recorded a few times. Possible read error: a much larger clone is one base away. This chain uses TRBV30 with TRBJ2-5, with D possibly matching TRBD1 (5 bases). The V end was cut by 2 bases, the J end by 2 bases, with 15 bases between. This CDR3 comprises 15 residues. Germline V gene lookup returns CDR1 GTSNPN and CDR2 SVGIG (reference sequence). The chain's CDR3 is CAWSRRTKGQETQYF. For the CDR3, the DNA is TGTGCCTGGAGTAGAAGGACAAAGGGGCAAGAGACCCAGTACTTC.

There are many counts of this clonotype. The gene calls are TRBV4-1 and TRBJ1-1; 8 nucleotides align to TRBD1. CDR3 size: 14 residues. Trimming removed 4 bases from V and 7 bases from J; junction bases left unmatched: 8. Germline V gene sequence: CDR1 MGHRA, CDR2 YSYEKL. The CDR3 coding sequence is TGCGCCAGCAGCCCCCGGGACAGGACCTATGAAGCTTTCTTT. Translating gives CASSPRDRTYEAFF.

CDR3 bases: TGTGCCAGCAGCTTGATCCCCTCCCGGGAGGGTTTAGATACGCAGTATTTT. This codes for CASSLIPSREGLDTQYF. The chain recombines TRBV5-6 with TRBJ2-3; 8 bases line up with TRBD2. The CDR3 length is 17 residues. Germline trimming cut 1 base from V and 5 bases from J; bases unmatched to any gene: 12. Germline CDR1 SGHDT, CDR2 YYEEEE.

This clonotype was seen many times. Here the CDR3 DNA reads TGCAGTGCTGGGACTAGCGGGAGAGGTTACGAGCAGTACTTC. Its protein product is CSAGTSGRGYEQYF. The genes are TRBV20-1 and TRBJ2-7; 14 bases line up with TRBD2. V shed 5 bases and J 4 bases; nucleotides not matched to a gene: 4. Germline loops: CDR1 DFQATT, CDR2 SNEGSKA (reference sequence). The CDR3 runs to 14 residues.

This clonotype appeared a few times. J is TRBJ2-7 and V is TRBV6-5; a possible D gene is TRBD1 (6 bases). The CDR3 covers 14 residues. Trimming took off 2 bases at V and 2 bases at J, with 10 bases between the two ends. Germline V gene lookup returns CDR1 MNHEY and CDR2 SVGAGI. DNA of the CDR3: TGTGCCAGCAGTTACCGAGGGGGAGCCTACGAGCAGTACGTC. It translates to CASSYRGGAYEQYV.

The CDR3 sequence: CASSPQWGFGRSSYNEQFF. CDR3 DNA sequence: TGTGCCAGCAGCCCTCAATGGGGGTTTGGAAGGAGCTCCTACAATGAGCAGTTCTTC. The genes are TRBV14 and TRBJ2-1; D possibly uses TRBD1 or TRBD2 (5 bases each). Trimming pared 4 bases from V and 0 bases from J, leaving 22 bases between. Germline CDR1 reads SGHDN; CDR2 reads FVKESK. This CDR3 contains 19 residues.

This clonotype appeared a few times. The chain has TRBV12-3 or TRBV12-4 and TRBJ2-3; 7 bases are a match to TRBD2. J gave up 2 bases and V 6 bases, and 2 bases lay outside the gene matches. The CDR3 has 13 amino acids. The CDR3 DNA is TGTGCCAGCAGGCGGGAGATCACAGATACGCAGTATTTT. Amino acids: CASRREITDTQYF.

This clonotype was counted a few times. The V call is TRBV7-2, the J call TRBJ2-5; TRBD1 is a possible D gene (6 bases). Trimming removed 1 base at V and 5 bases at J, with 14 bases between. Germline V gives CDR1 SGHTA, CDR2 FQGNSA. The CDR3 totals 15 residues. The CDR3 DNA follows: TGTGCCAGCAGCTTAGGGCCAAACAGGGCGGAGACCCAGTACTTC. This encodes CASSLGPNRAETQYF.

The chain combines TRBV6-5 with TRBJ1-1, with 8 positions matching TRBD1. With V trimmed by 2 bases and J by 2 bases, 10 bases remained unmatched. CDR3 length equals 17 residues. The germline gives CDR1 MNHEY, CDR2 SVGAGI. The CDR3, as DNA: TGTGCCAGCAGTTACGACAGGGGCGCCGTGTTTAACACTGAAGCTTTCTTT. This encodes CASSYDRGAVFNTEAFF.

V usage is TRBV5-1 and J usage is TRBJ2-3, with TRBD2 matching over 12 bases. The ends lost 1 base at V and 3 bases at J; junction bases unmatched: 6. This CDR3 is 17 amino acids long. Germline lookup yields CDR1 SGHRS and CDR2 YFSETQ. The CDR3 reads CASSLNLAGGPTDTQYF. CDR3 bases: TGCGCCAGCAGCTTGAACCTAGCGGGAGGGCCGACAGATACGCAGTATTTT.

The V gene is TRBV11-2, the J gene TRBJ1-1, with D unresolved. The germline gives CDR1 SGHAT, CDR2 FQNNGV. CDR3 length: 13 amino acids. V gave up 5 bases and J gave up 1 base, with 8 bases separating them. CDR3 DNA: TGTGCCAGCAGCCGCTTAGAGAACACTGAAGCTTTCTTT. Amino acid sequence: CASSRLENTEAFF.

J is TRBJ2-1 and V is TRBV7-2; D uncertain. CDR1 SGHTA and CDR2 FQGNSA come from the germline V gene. Trimming pared 2 bases from V and 10 bases from J, leaving 9 bases between. The CDR3 totals 12 residues. CDR3 region: CASSLIQQEQFF. In DNA, the CDR3 is TGTGCCAGCAGCTTAATACAACAAGAGCAGTTCTTC.

This clonotype was observed a handful of times. This chain connects TRBV10-3 to TRBJ2-7, with D perhaps matching TRBD2 (6 bases). V was cut by 0 bases and J by 1 base, with 19 bases left in between. Per the germline V gene, CDR1 is ENHRY and CDR2 is SYGVKD. The CDR3 has 18 amino acids. CDR3 sequence (DNA): TGTGCCATCAGTGAGTCACTAGCCGATCCTAGAAGATCCTACGAGCAGTACGTC. Translated: CAISESLADPRRSYEQYV.

This clonotype was seen only a few times. The rearrangement uses TRBV15 and TRBJ2-3; D is perhaps TRBD1 or TRBD2 (5 bases each). The V end was cut by 6 bases, the J end by 3 bases, with 22 bases between. CDR1 and CDR2 (germline): LNHNV, YYDKDF (reference sequence). CDR3 length equals 17 residues. CDR3 coding DNA: TGTGCCACCAGAGGGGCATCGGGGCCGTCGGGGACAGATACGCAGTATTTT. The encoded protein is CATRGASGPSGTDTQYF.

This chain's CDR3 is CATSVSENTEAFF. CDR3 coding DNA: TGTGCCACCAGTGTTTCGGAGAACACTGAAGCTTTCTTT. The chain has TRBV24-1 and TRBJ1-1; D call uncertain. The CDR3 length is 13 residues. Germline-derived CDR1 and CDR2 are KGHDR and SFDVKD. V was trimmed by 5 bases and J by 1 base, leaving 7 bases between them.

Only a few counts were recorded for this clonotype. The chain links TRBV12-3 or TRBV12-4 to TRBJ1-2; D is ambiguous. The CDR3 has 14 residues. V lost 6 bases and J lost 4, with 15 bases in between. The CDR3, as DNA: TGTGCCAGCAGCTTCCCCCCAGCGGCCTATGGCTACACCTTC. Translation gives CASSFPPAAYGYTF.

The chain links TRBV7-2 to TRBJ2-5; the D gene is possibly TRBD1 (6 bases). The germline CDR1 and CDR2 sequences are SGHTA and FQGNSA. This CDR3 has 14 residues. V lost 5 bases and J lost 5, with 15 bases in between. This chain's CDR3 is CASSGQRVGETQYF. The CDR3 DNA reads TGTGCCAGCAGCGGACAGAGGGTGGGGGAGACCCAGTACTTC. The complete variable domain, with remaining parts taken from reference TRBV7-2 and TRBJ2-5, reads GAGVSQSPSNKVTEKGKDVELRCDPISGHTALYWYRQSLGQGLEFLIYFQGNSAPDKSGLPSDRFSAERTGGSVSTLTIQRTQQEDSAVYLCASSGQRVGETQYFGPGTRLLVL.

The chain uses TRBV4-1 and TRBJ1-4, with 8 nucleotides matching TRBD1. The CDR3 is 16 amino acids. CDR1 is MGHRA and CDR2 is YSYEKL in the germline V gene. V lost 0 bases and J lost 11; bases outside the gene matches: 11. DNA for the CDR3: TGCGCCAGCAGCCAAGATCCGGGGCAGGGGGCGGGTAAACTGTTTTTT. Translating gives CASSQDPGQGAGKLFF.